Detailed here is one T cell receptor beta chain. These data originate in a study of cytomegalovirus exposure and HLA in healthy donors. This table comes from immunoSEQ multiplex PCR, and its TCRdb copy is limited to in-frame clones, with some not included. The sample shows approximately 120,000 clones, roughly 90% of them seen only once. The germline V gene has CDR1 GTSNPN and CDR2 SVGIG (reference sequence). V lost 4 bases and J lost 6, with 13 bases in between. The CDR3 spans 14 residues. The chain combines TRBV30 with TRBJ1-6; D unresolved. This receptor was identified in a young woman in good health and CMV-seronegative. The sequenced material came from PBMCs. CDR3 DNA sequence: TGTGCCTGGAAAGGCGTCTGGAGTAATTCACCCCTCCACTTT. Protein sequence: CAWKGVWSNSPLHF.